This entry is about one T cell receptor (beta chain). Its antigen is unknown. No qualities accompany the bases; no much larger clone lies one base away. This record comes from a study of blood T cell repertoires in COVID-19 (TCRdb year 2020). Background for the entire study: Samples from collaborators originated in the United States, Italy and Spain and spanned both the acute and convalescent phases of COVID-19. Samples were obtained from the ongoing ImmuneRACE study (first 160 participants) and from over 1,000 subjects provided by 6 global collaborators. The dataset comprised deeply sampled blood TCRbeta repertoires from subjects exposed to, actively infected with, or recovered from COVID-19. The sample metadata nearly always contained a de-identified subject ID, COVID-19 status, age in years and sex. HLA class I and class II types, where available, came from metadata supplied by the sample provider rather than from assay-based typing. A freely available public database, intended as a resource for researchers studying the immune response to SARS-CoV-2, is where the repertoires were released. The prospective study material was composed of cDNA or gDNA derived from T cells, B-cell-depleted T cells, or PBMCs. On the study overall, not on this receptor specifically: The quantity of clinical and demographic metadata differed by source and by participant and was supplied without curation.

Participants in the prospective study were aged roughly 18 to 100 years, lived in 24 United States geographic areas, and enrolled through a virtual design. To assign participants to cohorts, the prospective study relied on clinical history that participants themselves reported in a screening survey and a study questionnaire. Exposed participants were defined as having been in contact with someone with a PCR-confirmed or clinician-diagnosed COVID-19 case within 2 weeks of study entry. In the prospective study, whole blood, serum and a nasopharyngeal or oropharyngeal swab were collected from each participant by mobile phlebotomists. Participants in the prospective study had the option to provide additional blood draws and questionnaires over a 2-month period. Prospective study blood samples were shipped either frozen or at room temperature before DNA extraction. The CDR3 goes from the cysteine to the phenylalanine over 16 residues. Of the read, only the CDR3 DNA is kept; its 48 bases are in frame from base 1. Germline trimming: 3 bases from V, 10 bases from J; junction bases outside gene matches: 12. According to the germline V gene, CDR1 reads MDHEN and CDR2 reads SYDVKM.

The immunoSEQ Assay, a bias-controlled multiplex PCR, was used to amplify TCRbeta CDR3 regions from genomic DNA. For the original study's pipeline: The number of nucleated cells in each sample was estimated by amplification of reference gene primers within the assay. To quantify the absolute abundance of each unique TCRbeta CDR3 rearrangement, sequence reads were collapsed and filtered. For each sample, productive Simpson clonality was calculated as the square root of Simpson's diversity index over productive rearrangements. This immuneACCESS table, as held by TCRdb, lists in-frame sequences with V and J called but not all clones. Of the missing ones, under half trace to an unresolved V gene in checked studies; the others have no known cause. For V, J and clone size, that table is used; D and trimming come from the DNA. Within this sample are roughly 240,000 clones, with under 90% of them counted one time only. Of the sample, about 3.9% falls within the top ten clones.

This TCR was sampled from a woman in her thirties or forties who had been exposed to COVID-19. The sequence links TRBV28 to TRBJ1-6, and 7 junctional nucleotides match TRBD1. Sequenced material: PBMCs or T cells enriched from blood (not recorded which). The CDR3 here reads CASSFEGTAKGSPLHF. In nucleotides, the sequence is TGTGCCAGCAGTTTCGAAGGGACAGCGAAGGGGTCACCCCTCCACTTT.